The TCR beta chain described here comes from a study of T-cell reconstitution after alpha-beta-depleted transplantation in children. Overall study results and limits: Newly produced T cells mostly provided counts and TCRbeta diversity after one year, as hyperexpanded clones declined. About two months after transplant, alpha-beta T cells reportedly came from several hundred expanded graft clones.

It was with unique molecular identifiers that the TCRbeta library was prepared. TCRdb fed the PCR reads into MiXCR, producing one record per CDR3 protein. The sample includes approximately 500,000 distinct CDR3 sequences, 10% to 13% seen only once; the top ten take 2%. In its sample, this clonotype was seen a few times. No antigen is known for it. Germline V gene data show CDR1 as MDHEN and CDR2 as SYDVKM. The CDR3 is made up of 15 amino acids. Between the trimmed V and J ends, which lost 6 bases and 3 bases, there was a span of 16 bases. The chain combines TRBV28 with TRBJ2-3; possible D gene TRBD1, 6 bases. The sequence was collected from a child aged 2 to 9 with inherited bone marrow failure, due to receive a stem cell transplant. The sample in question was PBMCs, obtained before TCRalphabeta/CD19-depleted stem cell transplant. The CDR3 sequence: CASSTDWGRTDTQYF. In nucleotides, the CDR3 is TGTGCCAGCAGCACCGACTGGGGGCGAACAGATACGCAGTATTTT.